This T cell receptor (beta chain) was sequenced for a study of blood T cell repertoires in COVID-19. As for the study in general: Acute-phase and convalescent COVID-19 samples originated in the United States, Italy and Spain. In each case, the material was cDNA or gDNA derived from T cells, B-cell-depleted T cells, or PBMCs.

Germline CDR1 is MNHEY and CDR2 is SMNVEV (reference sequence). Trimming stripped 3 bases from V and 0 bases from J, with 9 bases between. CDR3 size: 16 residues. Only in-frame clones appear in the TCRdb table, and some are missing; sequencing was by immunoSEQ multiplex PCR. The table records some 99,000 clones, around 83% of them present only once. Only a few counts were recorded for this clone. This sequence originates from a woman in her sixties or seventies in a cohort sampled during active or convalescent COVID-19. The V call is TRBV27, the J call TRBJ1-6; D is ambiguous. Sequences were obtained from peripheral blood. The CDR3 coding sequence is TGTGCCAGCAGTTTTATTCACAGCTCCTATAATTCACCCCTCCACTTT. This gives the protein CASSFIHSSYNSPLHF.